The 20 T cell receptor beta chains presented below share a single source sample, sequenced in a study of T cell responses to AZD1222 COVID-19 vaccine. TCRdb keeps only in-frame clones here, not all; method: immunoSEQ multiplex PCR. Found here are 150,000 or so clones; the top ten clones hold about 2.2%. Sequenced sample: peripheral blood. These receptors all come from an adult in good health.

The CDR3 reads CASSQQVGGGQPQHF. The CDR3 DNA follows: TGTGCCAGCAGCCAACAGGTCGGGGGCGGCCAGCCCCAGCATTTT. V gene TRBV4-2 combines with J gene TRBJ1-5, with D maybe TRBD1 (6 bases). CDR1 is LGHNA and CDR2 is YNFKEQ in the germline V gene. V lost 2 bases, J lost 7 bases, and 15 bases lay in between. CDR3 length: 15 amino acids.

The genes are TRBV6-5 and TRBJ2-1; D possibly corresponds to TRBD2 (6 bases). V dropped 2 bases and J dropped 3 bases, with 14 bases sitting between them. There are 16 residues in the CDR3. Germline CDR1 MNHEY, CDR2 SVGAGI. The CDR3 is CASSYRPGLDYNEQFF. CDR3 DNA: TGTGCCAGCAGTTACCGACCGGGACTCGACTACAATGAGCAGTTCTTC.

The rearrangement uses TRBV4-2 and TRBJ2-7, with a possible D match to TRBD1 (7 bases). The V end was cut by 3 bases, the J end by 0 bases, with 12 bases between. CDR1 and CDR2 (germline): LGHNA, YNFKEQ. The CDR3 length is 15 residues. The CDR3 bases are TGTGCCAGCAGCCAGGCAGGGGGGAGCTCCTACGAGCAGTACTTC. The encoded protein is CASSQAGGSSYEQYF.

The chain employs TRBV19 and TRBJ1-5; a possible D gene is TRBD1 (6 bases). Deletions cut 4 bases from V and 5 bases from J, with 15 bases between. The CDR3 is 15 amino acids. In germline, CDR1 is LNHDA, CDR2 SQIVND (reference sequence). CDR3 in DNA: TGTGCCAGTAGTAACTACAGGGCGGGGGATCAGCCCCAGCATTTT. It translates to CASSNYRAGDQPQHF.

The chain employs TRBV7-8 and TRBJ1-1; tentative D call: TRBD1 (6 bases). Trimming took 5 bases from V and 0 from J, leaving 25 bases between them. The CDR3 loop spans 19 amino acids. Germline CDR1 and CDR2: SGHVS and FQNEAQ. The CDR3 DNA sequence: TGTGCCAGCAGCAGAATCCCCCGACAGGTTTCTGGAATGAACACTGAAGCTTTCTTT. It codes for CASSRIPRQVSGMNTEAFF.

The genes are TRBV11-3 and TRBJ2-5; D remains unclear. CDR1 is SGHNT and CDR2 is YENEEA in the germline V gene. The V end was cut by 2 bases, the J end by 0 bases, with 16 bases between. The CDR3 covers 17 residues. The DNA of the CDR3 is TGTGCCAGCAGCTTAAGGCGGCAGAGCATATACCAAGAGACCCAGTACTTC. It encodes CASSLRRQSIYQETQYF.

V usage is TRBV19 and J usage is TRBJ1-3; D gene ambiguous. V lost 1 base and J lost 0, with 7 bases in between. In germline, CDR1 is LNHDA, CDR2 SQIVND (reference sequence). This CDR3 is built from 15 residues. The CDR3 nucleotides read TGTGCCAGTAGTATAGGGCGCCACTCTGGAAACACCATATATTTT. It codes for CASSIGRHSGNTIYF.

This chain uses TRBV27 with TRBJ2-5; D remains ambiguous. Germline V gives CDR1 MNHEY, CDR2 SMNVEV (reference sequence). The CDR3 has 13 amino acids. The V and J ends lost 2 bases and 4 bases respectively, with 8 bases between them. The CDR3 region is CASSLGPGETQYF. The CDR3 region has the DNA TGTGCCAGCAGTTTAGGACCGGGAGAGACCCAGTACTTC.

This chain connects TRBV7-3 to TRBJ1-1, with 7 bases aligning to TRBD1. V was pared by 5 bases and J by 1 base, with 4 bases of the junction left unmatched. The germline V gene encodes CDR1 SGHTA and CDR2 FQGTGA. The CDR3 loop spans 14 amino acids. CDR3 in DNA: TGTGCCAGCAGCCGACAGGGAGGGAACACTGAAGCTTTCTTT. Translated, it gives CASSRQGGNTEAFF.

The rearrangement joins TRBV24-1 to TRBJ1-5; D may be TRBD1 (5 bases). Germline V lookup: CDR1 KGHDR, CDR2 SFDVKD. The CDR3 is 14 residues long. Trimming removed 4 bases from V and 4 bases from J, with 10 bases in between. The CDR3 sequence: CATSEGQVNQPQHF. CDR3 bases: TGTGCCACCAGTGAAGGACAAGTTAATCAGCCCCAGCATTTT.

The V call is TRBV19, the J call TRBJ1-1; no firm D call. This CDR3 has 15 amino acids. Trimming removed 5 bases at V and 1 base at J, with 14 bases between. Germline assignment: CDR1 LNHDA and CDR2 SQIVND (reference sequence). CDR3 residues: CASSSLPRGNTEAFF. CDR3 in DNA: TGTGCCAGTAGTTCCCTCCCCCGCGGGAACACTGAAGCTTTCTTT.

V gene TRBV30 combines with J gene TRBJ1-1; 7 positions agree with TRBD1. The CDR3 is 12 residues long. Germline V gene lookup returns CDR1 GTSNPN and CDR2 SVGIG (reference sequence). Trimming at V came to 5 bases and at J to 4 bases, leaving 4 bases not matched to a gene. The CDR3 coding sequence is TGTGCCTGGGGATACAGGGGCACTGAAGCTTTCTTT. It yields the protein CAWGYRGTEAFF.

CDR3 sequence reads: CASSLLGPDGYTF. CDR3 in DNA: TGCGCCAGCAGCCTTCTGGGACCCGATGGCTACACCTTC. The genes are TRBV4-1 and TRBJ1-2; TRBD1 is a possible D gene (5 bases). V was clipped by 4 bases and J by 6 bases, with 12 bases between them. The CDR3 totals 13 residues. Per the germline V gene, CDR1 is MGHRA and CDR2 is YSYEKL.

The chain uses TRBV3-1 (or the pseudogene TRBV3-2) and TRBJ2-3; maybe TRBD1 (6 bases). Looked up from germline, CDR1 is LGHDT and CDR2 is YNNKEL (reference sequence). The CDR3 has 15 residues. With 1 base removed from V and 4 bases from J, the gap between germline ends came to 12 bases. The CDR3 region is CASSQVAQGSDTQYF. CDR3 nucleotides: TGTGCCAGCAGCCAAGTAGCCCAGGGGTCAGATACGCAGTATTTT.

The V gene is TRBV14, the J gene TRBJ2-1; 15 bases match TRBD2. V lost 6 bases to trimming and J lost 3 bases; unmatched junction nucleotides: 9. The CDR3 is made up of 18 amino acids. Germline V gives CDR1 SGHDN, CDR2 FVKESK. The CDR3 protein is CASSLGLAGGPIYNEQFF. The CDR3 nucleotides read TGTGCCAGCAGTCTTGGACTAGCGGGGGGGCCGATCTACAATGAGCAGTTCTTC.

The V call is TRBV7-9, the J call TRBJ1-1, with unresolved D. The CDR3 is 12 residues long. The germline V gene encodes CDR1 SEHNR and CDR2 FQNEAQ (reference sequence). Trimming cost V 6 bases and J 7 bases, with 12 bases left between them. In DNA, the CDR3 is TGTGCCAGCAGATCCGGACTAAATGAAGCTTTCTTT. It specifies CASRSGLNEAFF.

The V and J genes are TRBV6-6 and TRBJ1-2, with TRBD1 identical over 9 bases. Losses at the gene ends were 6 bases for V and 7 bases for J; bases not matched to a gene: 12. Germline CDR1 reads MNHNY; CDR2 reads SVGAGI (reference sequence). This CDR3 has 15 residues. The CDR3 sequence: CASSPGTGSTSGYTF. The CDR3 nucleotides are TGTGCCAGCAGCCCCGGGACAGGGAGTACGAGTGGCTACACCTTC.

The V call is TRBV24-1, the J call TRBJ2-1, with TRBD2 matching 10 bases. Trimming cost V 3 bases and J 1 base; bases outside gene matches: 5. The CDR3 is 17 amino acids. Germline CDR1 reads KGHDR; CDR2 reads SFDVKD. Here the CDR3 DNA reads TGTGCCACCAGTGATCGGACTAGCGGTAAATCCTACAATGAGCAGTTCTTC. It is translated as CATSDRTSGKSYNEQFF.

V usage is TRBV10-3 and J usage is TRBJ2-3, with TRBD1 identical over 10 bases. Germline trimming cut 6 bases from V and 4 bases from J; bases unmatched to any gene: 7. Germline V gives CDR1 ENHRY, CDR2 SYGVKD. CDR3 size: 15 residues. The CDR3 spells CAIRPGTGESDTQYF. The CDR3 DNA reads TGTGCCATCAGACCCGGGACAGGGGAATCAGATACGCAGTATTTT.

This sequence joins TRBV18 and TRBJ1-3; D is perhaps TRBD1 (5 bases). The V and J ends lost 2 bases and 0 bases respectively, with 8 bases between them. This CDR3 comprises 15 residues. Germline V CDR1 and CDR2: KGHSH, LQKENI. In DNA, the CDR3 is TGTGCCAGCTCACCAGACAGTACCTCTGGAAACACCATATATTTT. This translates into CASSPDSTSGNTIYF.